This record covers a single T cell receptor (beta chain). The antigen is undetermined. The libraries were made with immunoSEQ version 4 in survey mode. TCRdb's table, derived via immunoSEQ multiplex PCR, lists solely in-frame clones and lacks some. The sample includes 40,000 to 45,000 clones, about nine tenths of them seen just once. The source of the sample is a study of persistence of HIV-infected CD4 T cells. Nonspecific anti-CD3/anti-CD28 bead stimulation represents the broad CD4+ T cell repertoire. CD4+ T cells upregulating both CD40 ligand and CD69 were sorted as responding cells. V lost 8 bases and J lost 5, with 10 bases in between. The CDR3 extends over 11 amino acids. CDR1 is MNHEY and CDR2 is SVGAGI in the germline V gene.

Sequencing was performed on CD4+ T cells sorted from PBMCs after roughly 18-hour stimulation, taken from a patient who received antiretroviral therapy. This chain joins TRBV6-5 and TRBJ2-7; D not resolved. The sequence was obtained from an adult man with HIV who was CMV-seropositive. The CDR3 here is CASSQSNEQYF. The DNA of the CDR3 is TGTGCCAGCTCTCAGTCGAACGAGCAGTACTTC.